The rows below give T cell receptor beta chains drawn from one sample of a study of blood T cell repertoires in COVID-19. Here immunoSEQ multiplex PCR was the method, and the copy in TCRdb shows in-frame clones only, minus some. Of more than 300,000 clones listed, about nine tenths are singletons. The sequenced sample was PBMCs or T cells enriched from blood (not recorded which). The receptors were sampled from a woman aged 18-29 years who had recovered from COVID-19. The CDR3 runs from the conserved cysteine through the conserved F or W. The D gene is left open where the match is weak. A row's size may be missing; if present it is once, few, many or a size class.

NA,TRBJ1-1,TRBV5-6,TRBD1,TGTGCCAGCAGCACGGGACAGAGGGGCACTGAAGCTTTCTTT,CASSTGQRGTEAFF
NA,TRBJ1-5,TRBV5-1,NA,TGCGCCAGCAGCTTGGGGGTCACAGGAGGCAATCAGCCCCAGCATTTT,CASSLGVTGGNQPQHF
NA,TRBJ1-4,TRBV10-3,NA,TGTGCCGCCCATTCGGCAACTAATGAAAAACTGTTTTTT,CAAHSATNEKLFF
NA,TRBJ1-6,TRBV7-9,TRBD1,TGTGCCAGCAGCTCAAAGACCGGGACAGATAATTCACCCCTCCACTTT,CASSSKTGTDNSPLHF
NA,TRBJ1-1,TRBV5-4,NA,TGTGCCAGCAGCTTCCCTGGGGGGGGCACTGAAGCTTTCTTT,CASSFPGGGTEAFF
NA,TRBJ1-2,TRBV6-5,NA,TGTGCCAGCACCACCACGGGGAACTTTCATGGCTACACCTTC,CASTTTGNFHGYTF
NA,TRBJ1-6,TRBV7-8,TRBD1,TGTGCCAGCAGCGTCGGACAGGGACTTAATTCACCCCTCCACTTT,CASSVGQGLNSPLHF
NA,TRBJ2-7,TRBV2,NA,TGTGCCAGCAGCGATGCGGCTGACTACGAGCAGTACTTC,CASSDAADYEQYF
NA,TRBJ2-7,TRBV9,NA,TGTGCCAGCAGCGTAGGTGGGCCTCCCGGAGGGTACGAGCAGTACTTC,CASSVGGPPGGYEQYF
once,TRBJ2-2,TRBV11-2,TRBD1,TGTGCCAGCAGACCTAGCCGGGACAGACTCCACGCGAACACCGGGGAGCTGTTTTTT,CASRPSRDRLHANTGELFF
NA,TRBJ2-7,TRBV5-6,NA,TGTGCCAGCAGCTTGGTCGCGGCTAGCGTGCGTTACGAGCAGTACTTC,CASSLVAASVRYEQYF
few,TRBJ1-3,TRBV7-8,NA,TGTGCCAGCAGCTCGCCCCGCGGAGTAACCATATATTTT,CASSSPRGVTIYF
once,TRBJ1-1,TRBV29-1,TRBD1,TGCAGCGCCGACCTACAGGGGGCCGGCACTGAAGCTTTCTTT,CSADLQGAGTEAFF
once,TRBJ1-2,TRBV9,NA,TGTGCCAGCAGCCCCCGGGAGAACTATGGCTACACCTTC,CASSPRENYGYTF
few,TRBJ2-5,TRBV6-5,NA,TGTGCCGTTCGACCGGGACTCAGGGAGACCCAGTACTTC,CAVRPGLRETQYF
NA,TRBJ1-1,TRBV27,NA,TGTGCCAGCAGCCGATTGGACACCACCTTGCAAGCTTTCTTT,CASSRLDTTLQAFF
NA,TRBJ1-2,TRBV7-6,NA,TGTGCCAGCAGCCTAACAGGGTCCACTAACTATGGCTACACCTTC,CASSLTGSTNYGYTF
NA,TRBJ2-1,TRBV9,TRBD2,TGTGCCAGCAGCACTAGCGGAAGGGGGTACAATGAGCAGTTCTTC,CASSTSGRGYNEQFF
NA,TRBJ2-7,TRBV5-6,NA,TGTGCCAGCAGCTCTTCCTACGAGCAGTACTTC,CASSSSYEQYF
NA,TRBJ2-5,TRBV4-2,TRBD1,TGTGCCAGCAGCCCCCGGGACAGGGCAGAGACCCAGTACTTC,CASSPRDRAETQYF
few,TRBJ2-7,TRBV7-9,NA,TGTGCCAGCACCTCTCAGGGGGGTTCCTACGAGCAGTACTTC,CASTSQGGSYEQYF
NA,TRBJ2-2,TRBV4-1,TRBD1,TGCGCCAGCAGCCTCCAGGGGGCTGCGAACACCGGGGAGCTGTTTTTT,CASSLQGAANTGELFF
NA,TRBJ2-7,TRBV4-1,NA,TGCGCCAGCAGCCGGTTGTTACAGGGTGAGCAGTACTTC,CASSRLLQGEQYF
few,TRBJ1-1,TRBV6-5,NA,TGTGCCAGCAGTCTCCTGGGGGGAGGCACTGAAGCTTTCTTT,CASSLLGGGTEAFF
NA,TRBJ1-2,TRBV2,TRBD1,TGTGCCAGCAGGGCGGGGACAGCCTTTTATGGCTACACCTTC,CASRAGTAFYGYTF
NA,TRBJ1-1,TRBV9,TRBD1,TGTGCCAGCAGCGCCCAGACAGGGTGGACTGAAGCTTTCTTT,CASSAQTGWTEAFF
NA,TRBJ2-7,TRBV27,TRBD2,TGTGCCAGCAGTTTAGTCTTTCGCGGGGGGCCCTACGAGCAGTACTTC,CASSLVFRGGPYEQYF
NA,TRBJ2-7,TRBV12-3/TRBV12-4,TRBD1,TGTGCCAGCAGTACCGGGACAGGGGTCGAGCAGTACTTC,CASSTGTGVEQYF
once,TRBJ1-1,TRBV18,NA,TGTGCCAGCTCACCAATGGGGGCCGCGAACACTGAAGCTTTCTTT,CASSPMGAANTEAFF
NA,TRBJ2-7,TRBV11-2,TRBD2,TGTGCCAGCAGCCGGACTAGCGGGGGGTCCTACGAGCAGTACTTC,CASSRTSGGSYEQYF
once,TRBJ1-2,TRBV5-1,NA,TGCGCCAGCAGCTTGGGACCAGACATGCACTATGGCTACACCTTC,CASSLGPDMHYGYTF
NA,TRBJ1-2,TRBV25-1,NA,TGTGCCAGCAGTGGTCAGGGGTATGGCTACACCTTC,CASSGQGYGYTF
NA,TRBJ1-2,TRBV28,TRBD1,TGTGCCAGCACCCCATATCGACAGGGGGGTGGCTACACCTTC,CASTPYRQGGGYTF
NA,TRBJ2-7,TRBV10-3,NA,TGTGCCACAGCTCAACAGGGTTTCGGCCTCGACGAGCAGTACTTC,CATAQQGFGLDEQYF
NA,TRBJ1-2,TRBV20-1,NA,TGCAGTGCGGCAGGGAACTATGGCTACACCTTC,CSAAGNYGYTF